A selection of T cell receptor beta chains follows, all from one sample in a study of control samples from healthy donors and cancer patients. The protocol was immunoSEQ multiplex PCR, while the TCRdb copy is restricted to in-frame clones and leaves out a portion. The repertoire includes about 120,000 clones, approximately 88% of them detected once, and approximately 37% sits in the top ten. Specimen: blood. The receptors were sampled from a middle-aged man in good health. Each CDR3 is given with its conserved first and last residue. The D gene is left open where the match is weak. Clone size, where shown, is once, few, many, or a class for clones that have expanded.

clone_size j_call v_call d_call cdr3_nt cdr3_aa
. TRBJ2-7 TRBV9 . TGTGCCAGCAGCGTAGCTACGCAGGGCTACGAGCAGTACTTC CASSVATQGYEQYF
. TRBJ1-2 TRBV9 . TGTGCCAGCAGCGTAGATGGCAGAGGAGGCTATGGCTACACCTTC CASSVDGRGGYGYTF
. TRBJ1-2 TRBV3-1/TRBV3-2 . TGTGCCAGCAGCCAAGGATCAGGGGACTATGGCTACACCTTC CASSQGSGDYGYTF
few TRBJ1-6 TRBV5-1 . TGCGCCAGCAGCTTGGCCCCTCAGGGTGCGAATTCACCCCTCCACTTT CASSLAPQGANSPLHF
. TRBJ2-6 TRBV7-2 TRBD1 TGTGCCAGCAGCTTAGCCGGGACAGGGAGTGGGGCCAACGTCCTGACTTTC CASSLAGTGSGANVLTF
. TRBJ2-5 TRBV18 . TGTGCCAGCTCACCACCTGGGCAGCAAGAGACCCAGTACTTC CASSPPGQQETQYF
. TRBJ1-1 TRBV7-6 . TGTGCCAGCAGCTTGGCAGAAGATGAAGCTTTCTTT CASSLAEDEAFF
few TRBJ1-6 TRBV3-1/TRBV3-2 . TGTGCCAGCAGCCTCGGACAGTATAATTCACCCCTCCACTTT CASSLGQYNSPLHF
. TRBJ2-7 TRBV6-5 . TGTGCCAGCATCCCTCAAGAGGGGTACTCCTACGAGCAGTACTTC CASIPQEGYSYEQYF
once TRBJ1-1 TRBV5-4 . TGTGCCAGCAGTTCTATGACAGCGAACACTGAAGCTTTCTTT CASSSMTANTEAFF
. TRBJ1-3 TRBV18 . TGTGCCAGCTCACCTCAGGGTGCTGGAAACACCATATATTTT CASSPQGAGNTIYF
. TRBJ2-1 TRBV30 . TGTGCCTGGAGTCGTAGTAGGTTCGGTTACAATGAGCAGTTCTTC CAWSRSRFGYNEQFF
. TRBJ2-7 TRBV5-6 . TGTGCCAGCAGCTTGTCCTGGTCCTCCTACGAGCAGTACTTC CASSLSWSSYEQYF
. TRBJ1-4 TRBV20-1 . TGCAGTGCTAGAGGAAATGAAAAACTGTTTTTT CSARGNEKLFF
. TRBJ1-2 TRBV1 . TGCACCAGCAGCGACAAACGAAGCTATGGCTACACCTTC CTSSDKRSYGYTF
. TRBJ1-1 TRBV27 . TGTGCCAGCAGTGAAGGGGACGCCCTATCAACTGAAGCTTTCTTT CASSEGDALSTEAFF
once TRBJ1-3 TRBV5-6 . TGTGCCAGCAGCTTGCCGGGGGACTCTGGAAACACCATATATTTT CASSLPGDSGNTIYF
. TRBJ1-4 TRBV27 . TGTGCCAGCACCAGAGGGGGTATGGGTGAAAAACTGTTTTTT CASTRGGMGEKLFF
. TRBJ1-5 TRBV21-1 . TGTGCCAGCCACCGTGGTTACCTTATTCGGCCCCAGCATTTT CASHRGYLIRPQHF